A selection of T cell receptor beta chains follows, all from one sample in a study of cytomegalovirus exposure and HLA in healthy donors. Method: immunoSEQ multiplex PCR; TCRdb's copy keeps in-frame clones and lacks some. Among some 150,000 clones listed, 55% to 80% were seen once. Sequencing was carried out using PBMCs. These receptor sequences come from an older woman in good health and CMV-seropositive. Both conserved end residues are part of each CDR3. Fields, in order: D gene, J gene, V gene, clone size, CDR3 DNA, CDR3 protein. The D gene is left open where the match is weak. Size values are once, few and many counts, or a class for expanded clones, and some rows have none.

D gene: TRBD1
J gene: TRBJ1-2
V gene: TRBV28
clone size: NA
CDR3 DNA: TGTGCCAGCAGTTTGTCGGGACAGGGCGTCGGCTACACCTTC
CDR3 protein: CASSLSGQGVGYTF

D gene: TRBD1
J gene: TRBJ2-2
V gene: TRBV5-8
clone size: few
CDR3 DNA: TGTGCCGCGCACAGGGGGCAGGGCACCGGGGAGCTGTTTTTT
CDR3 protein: CAAHRGQGTGELFF

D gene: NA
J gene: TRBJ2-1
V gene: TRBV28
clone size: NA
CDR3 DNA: TGTGCCATCCGGGGGGCGGGTGAGCAGTTCTTC
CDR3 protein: CAIRGAGEQFF

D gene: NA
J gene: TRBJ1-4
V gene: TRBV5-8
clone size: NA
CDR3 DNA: TGTGCCAGCAGCTTGAATAGCGAAGAAAAACTGTTTTTT
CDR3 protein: CASSLNSEEKLFF

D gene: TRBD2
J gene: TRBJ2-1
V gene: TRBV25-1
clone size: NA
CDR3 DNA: TGTGCCAGCACCCCCGTACCCGGGAGGGCCTCCTACAATGAGCAGTTCTTC
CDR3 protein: CASTPVPGRASYNEQFF

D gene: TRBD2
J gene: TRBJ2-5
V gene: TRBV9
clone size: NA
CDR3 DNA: TGTGCCAGCAGCGTAGGTGGAGCGGGAGGAGGGGAGACCCAGTACTTC
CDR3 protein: CASSVGGAGGGETQYF

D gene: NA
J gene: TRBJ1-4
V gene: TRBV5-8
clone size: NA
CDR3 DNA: TGTGCCAGCAGCTTATCGGGAAGGACTAATGAAAAACTGTTTTTT
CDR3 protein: CASSLSGRTNEKLFF

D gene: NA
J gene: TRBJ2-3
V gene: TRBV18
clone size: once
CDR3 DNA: TGTGCCAGCTCACCCGGCCTAGCGATAGATACGCAGTATTTT
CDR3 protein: CASSPGLAIDTQYF

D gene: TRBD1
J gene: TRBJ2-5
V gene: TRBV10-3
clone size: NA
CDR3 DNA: TGTGCCATCAGTGAAGGGACAGGGGGCGCAGGGACCCAGTACTTC
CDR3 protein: CAISEGTGGAGTQYF

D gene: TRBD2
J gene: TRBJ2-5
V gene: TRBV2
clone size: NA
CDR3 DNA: TGTGCCAGCAGTGAAGGTGTAGCGGGAGTGCGAGAGACCCAGTACTTC
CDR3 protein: CASSEGVAGVRETQYF

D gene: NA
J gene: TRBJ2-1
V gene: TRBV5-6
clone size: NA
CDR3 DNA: TGTGCCAGCAGCTTGGTTGCAGGGGCTGAGCAGTTCTTC
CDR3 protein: CASSLVAGAEQFF

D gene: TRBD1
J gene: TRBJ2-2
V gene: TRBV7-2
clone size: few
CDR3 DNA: TGTGCCAGCAGCACCCGGACAGGGTCCGGGGAGCTGTTTTTT
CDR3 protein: CASSTRTGSGELFF

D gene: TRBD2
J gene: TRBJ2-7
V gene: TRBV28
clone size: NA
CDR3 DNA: TGTGCCAGCAGTGGACTAGCGGGAGGGGGGAGTAACGAGCAGTACTTC
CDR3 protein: CASSGLAGGGSNEQYF

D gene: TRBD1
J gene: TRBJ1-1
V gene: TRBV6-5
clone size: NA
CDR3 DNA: TGTGCCAGCAGAAGACAGGGGCTATTGAACACTGAAGCTTTCTTT
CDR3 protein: CASRRQGLLNTEAFF

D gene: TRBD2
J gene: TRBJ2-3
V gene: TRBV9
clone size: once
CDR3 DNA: TGTGCCAGCAGCGTAGAAGAGGGAGGGCCTCTGGGTACGCAGTATTTT
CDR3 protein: CASSVEEGGPLGTQYF

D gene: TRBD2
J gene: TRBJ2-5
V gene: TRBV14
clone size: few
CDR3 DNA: TGTGCCAGCAGCCCATTTGGTAGCGGGAGACAAGAGACCCAGTACTTC
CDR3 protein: CASSPFGSGRQETQYF

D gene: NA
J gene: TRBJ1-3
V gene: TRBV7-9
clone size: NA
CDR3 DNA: TGTGCCAGCAGTCTCCGAGCCTCCTCTGGAAACACCATATATTTT
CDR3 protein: CASSLRASSGNTIYF

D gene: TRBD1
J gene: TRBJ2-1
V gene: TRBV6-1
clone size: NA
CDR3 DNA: TGTGCCAGCAGTGCTACAGGGGATGAGCAGTTCTTC
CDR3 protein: CASSATGDEQFF

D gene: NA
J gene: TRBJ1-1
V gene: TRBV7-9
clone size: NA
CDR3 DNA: TGTGCCAGCAGCCCGACAGGATCGAACACTGAAGCTTTCTTT
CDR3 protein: CASSPTGSNTEAFF

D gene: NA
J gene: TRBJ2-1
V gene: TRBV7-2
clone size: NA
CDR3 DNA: TGTGCCAGCAGCGACTGGGTACAGGGAGACAATGAGCAGTTCTTC
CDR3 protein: CASSDWVQGDNEQFF

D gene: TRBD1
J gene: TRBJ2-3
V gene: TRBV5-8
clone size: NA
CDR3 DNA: TGTGCCAGCAGCTCCGGGACAGGCTACACAGATACGCAGTATTTT
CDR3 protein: CASSSGTGYTDTQYF

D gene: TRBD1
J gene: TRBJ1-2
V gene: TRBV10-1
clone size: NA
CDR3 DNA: TGCGCCAGCAGAATGGACAGGGGCTATTGGGGCTACACCTTC
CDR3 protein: CASRMDRGYWGYTF

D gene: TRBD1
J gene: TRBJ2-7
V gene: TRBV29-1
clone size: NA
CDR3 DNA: TGCAGCGTTACCGGGACAGGGGGCTCCTACGAGCAGTACTTC
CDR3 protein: CSVTGTGGSYEQYF

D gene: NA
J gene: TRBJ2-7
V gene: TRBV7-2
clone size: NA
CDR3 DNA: TGTGCCAGCAGCTTTAGTCTACACGAGCAGTACTTC
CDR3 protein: CASSFSLHEQYF

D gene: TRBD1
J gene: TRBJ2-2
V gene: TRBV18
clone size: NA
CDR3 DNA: TGTGCCAGCTCACCAAGGCAGGGGGACACCGGGGAGCTGTTTTTT
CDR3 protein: CASSPRQGDTGELFF

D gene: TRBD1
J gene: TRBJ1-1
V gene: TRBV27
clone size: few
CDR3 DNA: TGTGCCAGCAGTCCCGGACAGGGGACCACTGAAGCTTTCTTT
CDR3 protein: CASSPGQGTTEAFF

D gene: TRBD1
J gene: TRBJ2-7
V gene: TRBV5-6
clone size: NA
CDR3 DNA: TGTGCCAGCAGCTCCGGACAGGGGTACGAGCAGTACTTC
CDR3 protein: CASSSGQGYEQYF

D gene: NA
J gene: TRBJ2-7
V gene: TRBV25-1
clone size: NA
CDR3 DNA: TGTGCCAGCAGCGGACAGACGGTCTCCTACGAGCAGTACTTC
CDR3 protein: CASSGQTVSYEQYF

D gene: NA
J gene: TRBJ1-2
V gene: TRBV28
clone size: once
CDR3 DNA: TGTGCCAGCAGTTCAGGGCGCTATGGCTACACCTTC
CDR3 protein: CASSSGRYGYTF

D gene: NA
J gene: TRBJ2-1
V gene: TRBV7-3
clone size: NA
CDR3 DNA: TGTGCCAGCAGCTCCCTTTGGTTGGCGGGTACCTACAATGAGCAGTTCTTC
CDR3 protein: CASSSLWLAGTYNEQFF

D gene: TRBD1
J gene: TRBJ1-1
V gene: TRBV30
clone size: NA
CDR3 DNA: TGTGCCTGCCTTTACGGGACAGGTGAAGCTTTCTTT
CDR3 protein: CACLYGTGEAFF

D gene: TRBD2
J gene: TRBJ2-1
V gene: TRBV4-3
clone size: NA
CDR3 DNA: TGCGCCAGCAGCCAAGCTCCTCTCGGGACTAGAGAGAATGAGCAGTTCTTC
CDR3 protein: CASSQAPLGTRENEQFF

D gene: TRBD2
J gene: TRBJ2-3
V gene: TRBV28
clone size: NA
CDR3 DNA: TGTGCCAGCGCGGGGGGCTCTAGCACAGATACGCAGTATTTT
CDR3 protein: CASAGGSSTDTQYF

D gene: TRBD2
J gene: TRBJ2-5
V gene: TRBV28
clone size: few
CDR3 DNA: TGTGCCAGCAGGGGACTAGCGGGAGACCAAGAGACCCAGTACTTC
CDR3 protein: CASRGLAGDQETQYF

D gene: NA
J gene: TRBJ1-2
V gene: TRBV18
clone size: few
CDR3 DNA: TGTGCCAGCTCACCACGAGACAGAAACTATGGCTACACCTTC
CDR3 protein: CASSPRDRNYGYTF

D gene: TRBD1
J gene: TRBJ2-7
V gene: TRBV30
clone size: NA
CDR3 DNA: TGTGCCTTAGACAGGGGGTCGGGCGAGCAGTACTTC
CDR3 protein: CALDRGSGEQYF

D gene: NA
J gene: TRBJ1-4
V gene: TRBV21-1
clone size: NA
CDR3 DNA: TGTGCCAGCAGCAAAGGGGCCCGGGGACAGTTTAATGAAAAACTGTTTTTT
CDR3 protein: CASSKGARGQFNEKLFF

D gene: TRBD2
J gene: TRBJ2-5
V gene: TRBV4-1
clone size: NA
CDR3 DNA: TGCGCCAGCAGCCAAACCGGGACTAGCGGGAGAAGAGAGACCCAGTACTTC
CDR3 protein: CASSQTGTSGRRETQYF

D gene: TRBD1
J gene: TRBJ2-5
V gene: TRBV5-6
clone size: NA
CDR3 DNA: TGTGCCAGCAGCAGGCCGGGACAGGGGCTGTTCCAAGAGACCCAGTACTTC
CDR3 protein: CASSRPGQGLFQETQYF

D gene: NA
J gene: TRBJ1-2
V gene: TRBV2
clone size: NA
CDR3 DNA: TGTGCCAGCAGTGAAGCACGGGGGGCCGTTGGCTACACCTTC
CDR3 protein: CASSEARGAVGYTF

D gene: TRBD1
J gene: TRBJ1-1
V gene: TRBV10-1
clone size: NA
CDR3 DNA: TGCGCCAGCAGTGCGGGACAGGGGGCAGCAGCTTTCTTT
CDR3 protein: CASSAGQGAAAFF

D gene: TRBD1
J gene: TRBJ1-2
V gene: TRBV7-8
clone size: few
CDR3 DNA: TGTGCCAGCAGCTTAGCGGGGGGACAGGGAGGCCCATATGGCTACACCTTC
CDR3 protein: CASSLAGGQGGPYGYTF

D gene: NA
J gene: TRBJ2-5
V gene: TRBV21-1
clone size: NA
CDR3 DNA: TGTGCCAGCAGCCGAAAAGGGGGGGGGACCCAGTACTTC
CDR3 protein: CASSRKGGGTQYF

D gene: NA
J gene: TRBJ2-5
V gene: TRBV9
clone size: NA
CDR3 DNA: TGTGCCAGCAGCATACAGCGGGCCTGGGGTGGGACCCAGTACTTC
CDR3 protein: CASSIQRAWGGTQYF

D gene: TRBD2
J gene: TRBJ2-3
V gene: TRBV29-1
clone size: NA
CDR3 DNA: TGCAGCGCCGCAGGCGGGAGTAGGACAGATACGCAGTATTTT
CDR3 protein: CSAAGGSRTDTQYF

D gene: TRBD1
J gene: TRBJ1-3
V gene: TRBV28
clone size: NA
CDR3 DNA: TGTGCCAGCAGTTTGAGGCAGGGGGCGGGTGGAAACACCATATATTTT
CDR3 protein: CASSLRQGAGGNTIYF

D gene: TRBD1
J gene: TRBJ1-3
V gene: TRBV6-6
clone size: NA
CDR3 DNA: TGTGCCAGCAGCCCGACAGGGGAAAACACCATATATTTT
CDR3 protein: CASSPTGENTIYF

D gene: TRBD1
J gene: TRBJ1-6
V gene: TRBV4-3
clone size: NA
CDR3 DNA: TGCGCCAGCAGCCAAGATCCGGGACAGGGGACCTCACCCCTCCACTTT
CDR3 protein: CASSQDPGQGTSPLHF

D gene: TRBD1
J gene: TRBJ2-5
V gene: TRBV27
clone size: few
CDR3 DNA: TGTGCCAGCAGTCTACAGGGGAATGTTGAGACCCAGTACTTC
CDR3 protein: CASSLQGNVETQYF

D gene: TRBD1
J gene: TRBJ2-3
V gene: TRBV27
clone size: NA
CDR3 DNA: TGTGCCAGCAGTTTACGACAGGGGTTGAACACAGATACGCAGTATTTT
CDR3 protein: CASSLRQGLNTDTQYF

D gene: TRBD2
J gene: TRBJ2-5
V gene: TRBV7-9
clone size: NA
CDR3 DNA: TGTGCCAGCAGCATAGGACAGGCGGGAGGGGAGACCCAGTACTTC
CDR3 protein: CASSIGQAGGETQYF

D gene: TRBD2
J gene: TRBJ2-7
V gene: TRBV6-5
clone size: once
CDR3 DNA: TGTGCCGGCGGCCCAGGAGGGACTAGCGGCTACGAGCAGTACTTC
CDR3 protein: CAGGPGGTSGYEQYF

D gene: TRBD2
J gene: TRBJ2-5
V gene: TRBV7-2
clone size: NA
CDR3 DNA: TGTGCCAGCAGCCCGCTAGCGGGAGTGCTAGAGACCCAGTACTTC
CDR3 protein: CASSPLAGVLETQYF

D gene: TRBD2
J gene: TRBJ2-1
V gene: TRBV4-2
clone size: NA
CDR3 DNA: TGTGCCAGCAGCCAAGAGGTACTAGCGGAAGACAATGAGCAGTTCTTC
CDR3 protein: CASSQEVLAEDNEQFF

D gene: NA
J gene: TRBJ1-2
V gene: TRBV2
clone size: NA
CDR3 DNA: TGTGCCAGCAGCCCCGAGGGAGACTATGGCTACACCTTC
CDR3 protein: CASSPEGDYGYTF